This T cell receptor (beta chain) is from a study of blood T cell repertoires in COVID-19. Study in general: Acute and convalescent COVID-19 specimens originated in the United States, Italy and Spain.

Clones were read by immunoSEQ multiplex PCR, and TCRdb kept only the in-frame ones, dropping some. This sample has 20,000 to 30,000 clones, with 92% found just once. The germline gives CDR1 SGHRS, CDR2 YFSETQ. This CDR3 comprises 14 residues. Trimming took off 1 base at V and 2 bases at J, with 9 bases between the two ends. The V call is TRBV5-1, the J call TRBJ1-1; D remains unclear. The sequenced material came from peripheral blood. The sequence was obtained from a man between 65 and 79 years old with active COVID-19. The CDR3 sequence: CASSLPSGNTEAFF. As DNA, the CDR3 is TGCGCCAGCAGCTTGCCATCAGGAAACACTGAAGCTTTCTTT.